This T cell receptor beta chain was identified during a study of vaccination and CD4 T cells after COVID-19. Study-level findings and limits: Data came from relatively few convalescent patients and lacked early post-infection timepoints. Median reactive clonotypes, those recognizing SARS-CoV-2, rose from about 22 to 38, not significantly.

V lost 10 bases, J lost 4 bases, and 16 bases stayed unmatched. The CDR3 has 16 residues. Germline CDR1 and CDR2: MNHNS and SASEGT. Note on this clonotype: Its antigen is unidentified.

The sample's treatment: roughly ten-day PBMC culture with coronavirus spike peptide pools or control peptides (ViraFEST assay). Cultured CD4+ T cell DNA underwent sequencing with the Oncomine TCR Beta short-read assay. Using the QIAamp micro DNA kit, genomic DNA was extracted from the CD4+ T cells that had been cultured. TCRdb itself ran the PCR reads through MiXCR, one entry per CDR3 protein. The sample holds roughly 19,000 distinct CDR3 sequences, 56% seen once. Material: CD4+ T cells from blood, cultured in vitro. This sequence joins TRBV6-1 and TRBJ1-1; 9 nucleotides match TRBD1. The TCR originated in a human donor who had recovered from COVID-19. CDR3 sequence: CATRPGQGLLVTEAFF. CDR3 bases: TGTGCCACCCGTCCGGGACAGGGACTGTTGGTCACTGAAGCTTTCTTT.